This T cell receptor beta chain comes out of a study of shared clonotypes between healthy human individuals. Points from the study as a whole: Investigators collected only blood, and repertoires in tissues likely differ. Naive subsets typically showed greater estimated richness than memory subsets.

CD45RO negativity and positive selection for CCR7 defined naive CD8 cells, a population that excluded terminally differentiated effector memory CD45RA+ cells. Sequencing used immunoSEQ multiplex PCR; TCRdb keeps in-frame clones, though not all of them. Of around 600,000 clones listed, approximately 95% are singletons. Looked up from germline, CDR1 is SGHAT and CDR2 is FQNNGV. The CDR3 totals 13 residues. With 0 bases removed from V and 3 bases from J, the gap between germline ends came to 6 bases. Concerning this clone: The target antigen is unknown.

The receptor comes from a woman aged 25 to 39 in good health. The sample was naive CD8+ T cells sorted from blood. The chain carries TRBV11-2 and TRBJ2-7; no definite D call. CDR3 DNA: TGTGCCAGCAGCTTAGAGAACAGCTACGAGCAGTACTTC. It encodes CASSLENSYEQYF.